This is a list of T cell receptor beta chains from one sample in a study of blood T cell repertoires in COVID-19. Here immunoSEQ multiplex PCR was the method, and the copy in TCRdb shows in-frame clones only, minus some. Of under 200,000 clones listed, approximately 87% are singletons. Sample: PBMCs or T cells enriched from blood (not recorded which). These receptors all come from a woman between 50 and 59 years old who had recovered from COVID-19. Each CDR3 is given with its conserved first and last residue. A D gene is named only where the DNA matches it firmly. For some rows the clone size is stated as once, few or many, or as a class when expanded; others skip it.

v_call: TRBV7-8; clone_size: -; d_call: -; j_call: TRBJ1-1; cdr3_nt: TGTGCCAGCAGCTTGGGGGGGTCGGCTGAAGCTTTCTTT; cdr3_aa: CASSLGGSAEAFF
v_call: TRBV24-1; clone_size: -; d_call: -; j_call: TRBJ2-2; cdr3_nt: TGTGCCACCAGTGATCTCACCCGGGGAACCGGGGAGCTGTTTTTT; cdr3_aa: CATSDLTRGTGELFF
v_call: TRBV19; clone_size: -; d_call: -; j_call: TRBJ2-7; cdr3_nt: TGTGCCAGTAGTCCCACGGGCGGGCACTACGAGCAGTACTTC; cdr3_aa: CASSPTGGHYEQYF
v_call: TRBV2; clone_size: -; d_call: TRBD2; j_call: TRBJ2-2; cdr3_nt: TGTGCCACCGGGTTAGCGGGGTACACCGGGGAGCTGTTTTTT; cdr3_aa: CATGLAGYTGELFF
v_call: TRBV6-5; clone_size: -; d_call: -; j_call: TRBJ1-3; cdr3_nt: TGTGCCAGCAGCGTGGAGGGTGGAAACACCATATATTTT; cdr3_aa: CASSVEGGNTIYF
v_call: TRBV9; clone_size: once; d_call: -; j_call: TRBJ2-2; cdr3_nt: TGTGCCAGCCAGGGGGGTTCCGGGGAGCTGTTTTTT; cdr3_aa: CASQGGSGELFF
v_call: TRBV5-6; clone_size: -; d_call: TRBD1; j_call: TRBJ1-5; cdr3_nt: TGTGCCAGCAGCTCACATTTACTCGGGACAGGGCATGGTCAGCCCCAGCATTTT; cdr3_aa: CASSSHLLGTGHGQPQHF
v_call: TRBV19; clone_size: -; d_call: -; j_call: TRBJ1-5; cdr3_nt: TGTGCCAGTAGTAGAAAAGGGGATCAGCCCCAGCATTTT; cdr3_aa: CASSRKGDQPQHF
v_call: TRBV5-6; clone_size: -; d_call: TRBD2; j_call: TRBJ2-4; cdr3_nt: TGTGCCAGCAGCGTAGCGGGGGGAGCCAAAAACATTCAGTACTTC; cdr3_aa: CASSVAGGAKNIQYF
v_call: TRBV11-2; clone_size: -; d_call: TRBD2; j_call: TRBJ2-3; cdr3_nt: TGTGCCAGCAGCTTAGTGGCGGGGGGCCGCACAGATACGCAGTATTTT; cdr3_aa: CASSLVAGGRTDTQYF
v_call: TRBV5-5; clone_size: -; d_call: TRBD2; j_call: TRBJ2-5; cdr3_nt: TGTGCCAGCAGCTCCCGGCCGGGGGGGATAGAAGAGACCCAGTACTTC; cdr3_aa: CASSSRPGGIEETQYF
v_call: TRBV4-2; clone_size: -; d_call: TRBD2; j_call: TRBJ2-7; cdr3_nt: TGTGCCAGCAGCCAGTTAGCGGGGCCCACCTACGAGCAGTACTTC; cdr3_aa: CASSQLAGPTYEQYF
v_call: TRBV6-5; clone_size: -; d_call: -; j_call: TRBJ2-7; cdr3_nt: TGTGCCAGCAACGGACTTTACGAGCAGTACTTC; cdr3_aa: CASNGLYEQYF
v_call: TRBV6-6; clone_size: -; d_call: -; j_call: TRBJ1-3; cdr3_nt: TGTGCCAGCAGTCGCGCGTATGATCTGCAAACTGGAAACACCATATATTTT; cdr3_aa: CASSRAYDLQTGNTIYF
v_call: TRBV3-1/TRBV3-2; clone_size: -; d_call: TRBD2; j_call: TRBJ2-2; cdr3_nt: TGTGCCAGCAGTCGTACTAGCGGGGGGGCCGGGGAGCTGTTTTTT; cdr3_aa: CASSRTSGGAGELFF
v_call: TRBV11-3; clone_size: -; d_call: TRBD2; j_call: TRBJ2-5; cdr3_nt: TGTGCCAGCAGCCCTCGACTAGCGGGGGTGGAAGAGACCCAGTACTTC; cdr3_aa: CASSPRLAGVEETQYF
v_call: TRBV11-2; clone_size: -; d_call: TRBD1; j_call: TRBJ1-2; cdr3_nt: TGTGCCAGCAGCAATCGGACAGGAGGCTACACCTTC; cdr3_aa: CASSNRTGGYTF
v_call: TRBV6-6; clone_size: -; d_call: -; j_call: TRBJ2-7; cdr3_nt: TGTGCCAGCAGGACGGGACAAAGCCACGAGCAGTACTTC; cdr3_aa: CASRTGQSHEQYF
v_call: TRBV2; clone_size: -; d_call: -; j_call: TRBJ2-7; cdr3_nt: TGTGCCAGCAGTGAAGCGCTTCGGGCGTACAGGTCCTACGAGCAGTACTTC; cdr3_aa: CASSEALRAYRSYEQYF
v_call: TRBV19; clone_size: -; d_call: TRBD1; j_call: TRBJ1-3; cdr3_nt: TGTGCCAGTCGGATTGGACAGGCCCGAAACACCATATATTTT; cdr3_aa: CASRIGQARNTIYF
v_call: TRBV6-5; clone_size: -; d_call: TRBD2; j_call: TRBJ2-5; cdr3_nt: TGTGCCAGCAGTCCTAAGCGGGGCGGGCAAGAGACCCAGTACTTC; cdr3_aa: CASSPKRGGQETQYF
v_call: TRBV4-2; clone_size: -; d_call: -; j_call: TRBJ2-3; cdr3_nt: TGTGCCAGCAGCCAAGGGGGGGGCCTTAGCACAGATACGCAGTATTTT; cdr3_aa: CASSQGGGLSTDTQYF
v_call: TRBV18; clone_size: -; d_call: -; j_call: TRBJ1-5; cdr3_nt: TGTGCCAGCTCACCCGCGACAGGCCCTGGGAGCAATCAGCCCCAGCATTTT; cdr3_aa: CASSPATGPGSNQPQHF
v_call: TRBV6-5; clone_size: -; d_call: -; j_call: TRBJ1-3; cdr3_nt: TGTGCCAGCAGGGGCATAAACTCTGGAAACACCATATATTTT; cdr3_aa: CASRGINSGNTIYF
v_call: TRBV30; clone_size: -; d_call: TRBD1; j_call: TRBJ1-3; cdr3_nt: TGTGCCTGGAACCCCGGGACAGGGGGATCTGGAAACACCATATATTTT; cdr3_aa: CAWNPGTGGSGNTIYF
v_call: TRBV5-4; clone_size: -; d_call: TRBD1; j_call: TRBJ2-7; cdr3_nt: TGTGCCAGCAGCTTGGTGGGGACAGCTAGCTCCTACGAGCAGTACTTC; cdr3_aa: CASSLVGTASSYEQYF
v_call: TRBV6-1; clone_size: once; d_call: -; j_call: TRBJ1-2; cdr3_nt: TGTGCCAGCAGTGACAGGGAGGGCTATGGCTACACCTTC; cdr3_aa: CASSDREGYGYTF
v_call: TRBV29-1; clone_size: -; d_call: TRBD1; j_call: TRBJ1-2; cdr3_nt: TGCAGCGCAAAACAGGGGGCGTCCTATGGCTACACCTTC; cdr3_aa: CSAKQGASYGYTF
v_call: TRBV9; clone_size: -; d_call: TRBD2; j_call: TRBJ2-3; cdr3_nt: TGTGCCAGCAGCCTCCGGGGTAGCGGGGTCGGGGATACGCAGTATTTT; cdr3_aa: CASSLRGSGVGDTQYF
v_call: TRBV6-5; clone_size: -; d_call: TRBD1; j_call: TRBJ1-1; cdr3_nt: TGTGCCAGCAGTTACTATCGGACAGGGAACACTGAAGCTTTCTTT; cdr3_aa: CASSYYRTGNTEAFF
v_call: TRBV19; clone_size: -; d_call: TRBD2; j_call: TRBJ2-3; cdr3_nt: TGTGCCAGTAGTATTAGGGAGGGGTTGACCACAGATACGCAGTATTTT; cdr3_aa: CASSIREGLTTDTQYF
v_call: TRBV15; clone_size: -; d_call: TRBD1; j_call: TRBJ1-2; cdr3_nt: TGTGCCACCAGCAGTTCCGCCCCCGGGACAGGGTATTATGGCTACACCTTC; cdr3_aa: CATSSSAPGTGYYGYTF
v_call: TRBV27; clone_size: -; d_call: -; j_call: TRBJ2-1; cdr3_nt: TGTGCCAGCAGTTTAGGGGGGGCCTCCTACAATGAGCAGTTCTTC; cdr3_aa: CASSLGGASYNEQFF
v_call: TRBV25-1; clone_size: -; d_call: -; j_call: TRBJ1-3; cdr3_nt: TGTGCCAGCAGGGGCGGGTGGAGCTCTGGAAACACCATATATTTT; cdr3_aa: CASRGGWSSGNTIYF
v_call: TRBV27; clone_size: once; d_call: TRBD1; j_call: TRBJ2-7; cdr3_nt: TGTGCCAGCAGTTCCTGGACAGGGCTTTCCTACGAGCAGTACTTC; cdr3_aa: CASSSWTGLSYEQYF
v_call: TRBV9; clone_size: -; d_call: -; j_call: TRBJ2-3; cdr3_nt: TGTGCCAGCAGCGCCTCGGCTCGACCGGGGGGCACAGATACGCAGTATTTT; cdr3_aa: CASSASARPGGTDTQYF
v_call: TRBV27; clone_size: -; d_call: TRBD1; j_call: TRBJ1-1; cdr3_nt: TGTGCCAGTACACCGGGACAGCGGCTCACTGAAGCTTTCTTT; cdr3_aa: CASTPGQRLTEAFF
v_call: TRBV6-5; clone_size: -; d_call: TRBD2; j_call: TRBJ2-5; cdr3_nt: TGTGCCAGCAGTTACTCTGCGGGGGGCCTCGGAAAGACCCAGTACTTC; cdr3_aa: CASSYSAGGLGKTQYF
v_call: TRBV18; clone_size: -; d_call: TRBD2; j_call: TRBJ2-5; cdr3_nt: TGTGCCAGCGCCCCAAGGAGCGGGGGGCCTCAAGAGACCCAGTACTTC; cdr3_aa: CASAPRSGGPQETQYF
v_call: TRBV7-9; clone_size: once; d_call: TRBD1; j_call: TRBJ1-5; cdr3_nt: TGTGCCAGCAGCTTAGGACAGGGTCGACGTGGACAGCCCCAGCATTTT; cdr3_aa: CASSLGQGRRGQPQHF
v_call: TRBV6-6; clone_size: once; d_call: TRBD1; j_call: TRBJ1-3; cdr3_nt: TGTGCCAGCAGTTATGACAGGGCGAGCTCTGGAAACACCATATATTTT; cdr3_aa: CASSYDRASSGNTIYF
v_call: TRBV12-3/TRBV12-4; clone_size: -; d_call: -; j_call: TRBJ2-7; cdr3_nt: TGTGCCAGCAATGAACAGCCCTACGAGCAGTACTTC; cdr3_aa: CASNEQPYEQYF
v_call: TRBV7-7; clone_size: -; d_call: TRBD2; j_call: TRBJ2-3; cdr3_nt: TGTGCTAGCAGCCGCCCGGGGGGTTATACGCAGTATTTT; cdr3_aa: CASSRPGGYTQYF
v_call: TRBV24-1; clone_size: -; d_call: -; j_call: TRBJ1-2; cdr3_nt: TGTGCCACCAGTGACTCGAGGGAAATTTCGCACACCTTC; cdr3_aa: CATSDSREISHTF
v_call: TRBV5-4; clone_size: -; d_call: TRBD2; j_call: TRBJ2-1; cdr3_nt: TGTGCCAGCAGCTCCCCCGCTAGCGGCTGGACTAGCTCCTACAATGAGCAGTTCTTC; cdr3_aa: CASSSPASGWTSSYNEQFF
v_call: TRBV12-3/TRBV12-4; clone_size: -; d_call: -; j_call: TRBJ1-5; cdr3_nt: TGTGCCAGCAGGGACAGTAATCAGCCCCAGCATTTT; cdr3_aa: CASRDSNQPQHF
v_call: TRBV29-1; clone_size: -; d_call: TRBD2; j_call: TRBJ2-3; cdr3_nt: TGCAGCGTTGGCCCTCTGGCAAGCGGGGGATCAGATACGCAGTATTTT; cdr3_aa: CSVGPLASGGSDTQYF
v_call: TRBV5-1; clone_size: -; d_call: -; j_call: TRBJ2-3; cdr3_nt: TGCGCCAGCTACCTGACAGTTCACACAGATACGCAGTATTTT; cdr3_aa: CASYLTVHTDTQYF
v_call: TRBV6-2/TRBV6-3; clone_size: -; d_call: -; j_call: TRBJ1-4; cdr3_nt: TGTGCCAGCAGTCCCGACAGTCCTGAGCATGAAAAACTGTTTTTT; cdr3_aa: CASSPDSPEHEKLFF
v_call: TRBV9; clone_size: -; d_call: TRBD1; j_call: TRBJ1-1; cdr3_nt: TGTGCCAGCAGCGTCGACAGGGTGAGCACTGAAGCTTTCTTT; cdr3_aa: CASSVDRVSTEAFF
v_call: TRBV3-1/TRBV3-2; clone_size: -; d_call: -; j_call: TRBJ1-1; cdr3_nt: TGTGCCAGCAGCCAAGTGAGGGGGAATGAAGCTTTCTTT; cdr3_aa: CASSQVRGNEAFF